This section outlines one TCR beta chain sequence together with its context. Germline trimming cut 6 bases from V and 7 bases from J; bases unmatched to any gene: 6. The CDR3 has 15 amino acids. Per germline, CDR1 SEHNR and CDR2 FQNEAQ (reference sequence). These data are taken from a study of cytomegalovirus exposure and HLA in healthy donors. Researchers ran the PCR with 60 Vbeta and 13 Jbeta primers. Generated by immunoSEQ multiplex PCR, the TCRdb table keeps only in-frame clones and is missing some. This table holds about 82,000 clones, about 78% found once. Sequenced: PBMCs. The chain carries TRBV7-9 and TRBJ2-1; 13 bases line up with TRBD2. The clonotype was recovered from a middle-aged man in good health and CMV-seronegative. The CDR3: CASRAGTSGINEQFF. CDR3 in DNA: TGTGCCAGCAGGGCCGGGACTAGCGGGATAAATGAGCAGTTCTTC.